This TCR beta chain was identified during a study of cytotoxic CD8 clonotypes in ibrutinib-treated CLL. On the study more broadly: IGHV unmutated 17 to 18; relapsed/refractory 11; treatment-naive approximately 15. Whole-study results and caveats: Public clonotypes (which were uncommon) either contracted or remained stable on treatment.

The method was immunoSEQ multiplex PCR; TCRdb's version includes in-frame clones alone and lacks a portion of them. The data contain about 310,000 clones, 70% to 80% of them singletons. TCR beta libraries used approximately 1.9 micrograms of genomic DNA from cryopreserved PBMCs. Remarks on this clone: Its antigen is as yet unknown.

This CDR3 contains 13 residues. V was shortened by 4 bases and J by 6 bases, with 16 bases between the two germline ends. CDR1 SQVTM and CDR2 ANQGSEA come from the germline V gene. The receptor's source is a human donor with chronic lymphocytic leukemia. The sample in question was PBMCs, obtained before ibrutinib treatment. The genes are TRBV29-1 and TRBJ2-7; tentatively, D is TRBD1 or TRBD2 (5 bases each). The CDR3 DNA reads as TGCAGCGTTGCCCTCGGGACCGCGGGCGAGCAGTACTTC. Translated: CSVALGTAGEQYF.